These 6 T cell receptor beta chains share one sample of origin, sequenced in a study of cytomegalovirus exposure and HLA in healthy donors. PCR used 60 Vbeta primers and 13 Jbeta primers. TCRdb's copy holds only in-frame clones and misses some; the assay was immunoSEQ multiplex PCR. This table holds some 150,000 clones, over 60% found once. Sequencing was performed on PBMCs. The receptors originated from a woman aged 25-40 years in good health and CMV-seronegative.

This clone was found once. The chain carries TRBV6-5 and TRBJ1-1; a weak D match, TRBD1 (5 bases). Germline V CDR1 and CDR2: MNHEY, SVGAGI. The V gene lost 10 bases and the J gene lost 3 bases, with 18 bases spanning the gap. The CDR3 length is 14 residues. The CDR3 DNA reads as TGTGCCACCGGATCAGGGCTGTCGGACACTGAAGCTTTCTTT. Translated, it gives CATGSGLSDTEAFF.

The chain employs TRBV2 and TRBJ2-7; D possibly corresponds to TRBD1 (6 bases). Trimming pared 5 bases from V and 0 bases from J, leaving 11 bases between. Germline assignment: CDR1 SNHLY and CDR2 FYNNEI. The CDR3 consists of 14 residues. The CDR3 sequence: CASSFGTYSYEQYF. The CDR3 DNA reads as TGTGCCAGCAGTTTCGGGACATACTCCTACGAGCAGTACTTC. Full variable domain (remainder filled in from reference TRBV2 and TRBJ2-7): EPEVTQTPSHQVTQMGQEVILRCVPISNHLYFYWYRQILGQKVEFLVSFYNNEISEKSEIFDDQFSVERPDGSNFTLKIRSTKLEDSAMYFCASSFGTYSYEQYFGPGTRLTVT.

Notes on this clone: One junction end does not reproduce the germline sequence, and a read error may be involved. The chain links TRBV5-4 to TRBJ1-2; TRBD1 matches at 9 bases. This CDR3 comprises 14 residues. In germline, CDR1 is SGHNT, CDR2 YYREEE (reference sequence). CDR3: CASRPDRGNYGYPF. CDR3 bases: TGTGCCAGCAGACCTGACAGGGGGAATTATGGCTACCCCTTC.

The chain carries TRBV19 and TRBJ1-4; 8 nucleotides align to TRBD1. In germline, CDR1 is LNHDA, CDR2 SQIVND (reference sequence). With 3 bases clipped from V and 8 bases from J, the junction kept 5 bases outside the gene matches. The CDR3 is 14 residues long. CDR3 DNA: TGTGCCAGTAGTATTCAGGGGGCAGGGGAAAAACTGTTTTTT. Translation: CASSIQGAGEKLFF.

The chain links TRBV10-1 to TRBJ1-2; D perhaps matches TRBD1 (5 bases). The CDR3 is 13 amino acids. Per germline, CDR1 WNHNN and CDR2 SYGVQD (reference sequence). Trimming cost V 5 bases and J 0 bases, with 7 bases left between them. CDR3 nucleotide sequence: TGCGCCAGCAGTCTGACAGCTAACTATGGCTACACCTTC. Translated: CASSLTANYGYTF.

This rearrangement joins TRBV5-1 to TRBJ1-1; 7 bases are a match to TRBD1. Germline CDR1 reads SGHRS; CDR2 reads YFSETQ. Trimming took 0 bases from V and 7 from J; bases not matched to a gene: 3. There are 13 residues in the CDR3. The CDR3 sequence: CASSLGTGDEAFF. The CDR3 DNA sequence: TGCGCCAGCAGCTTGGGGACAGGAGATGAAGCTTTCTTT. Looking up the rest from reference TRBV5-1 and TRBJ1-1 gives the full variable domain: KAGVTQTPRYLIKTRGQQVTLSCSPISGHRSVSWYQQTPGQGLQFLFEYFSETQRNKGNFPGRFSGRQFSNSRSEMNVSTLELGDSALYLCASSLGTGDEAFFGQGTRLTVV.